The entry below gives a single TCR beta chain sequence along with its context. These data are taken from a study of control samples from healthy donors and cancer patients. Germline CDR1 is KGHSH and CDR2 is LQKENI. This CDR3 has 13 residues. Trimming removed 3 bases at V and 5 bases at J, with 10 bases between. TCRdb keeps only in-frame clones here, not all; method: immunoSEQ multiplex PCR. The sample includes approximately 150,000 clones, approximately 94% of them seen just once. This receptor was identified in a woman aged 18-29 years in good health. Material for sequencing was blood. The chain recombines TRBV18 with TRBJ2-5; a weak D match, TRBD2 (5 bases). CDR3 bases: TGTGCCAGCTCACCTGGACTGTGGGAGACCCAGTACTTC. It yields the protein CASSPGLWETQYF.